This TCR beta chain was captured by sequencing in a study of blood T cell repertoires in COVID-19. Overall study context: The study drew acute and convalescent COVID-19 samples from the United States, Italy and Spain. Nucleic acid was either cDNA or gDNA, and it came from T cells, B-cell-depleted T cells, or PBMCs.

Participant ages covered about 18 to 89 years across about 25 US areas. TCRdb keeps only in-frame clones here, not all; method: immunoSEQ multiplex PCR. The profile shows about 200,000 clones, around 92% of them singletons. V lost 0 bases and J lost 8, with 13 bases in between. The CDR3 sequence is 14 residues long. Germline lookup yields CDR1 SGHAT and CDR2 FQNNGV. The sample consisted of PBMCs or T cells enriched from blood (not recorded which). The source is a woman in her late teens or twenties who had recovered from COVID-19. The J gene is TRBJ1-1, the V gene TRBV11-2; D is unclear. In DNA form, the CDR3 reads TGTGCCAGCAGCTTAGATCCGGGTGTACGAGAAGCTTTCTTT. As protein: CASSLDPGVREAFF.